One T cell receptor (beta chain) is described in this entry. The sample comes from a study of blood T cell repertoires in COVID-19. The overall study: Donors in the United States, Italy and Spain gave samples during acute or convalescent COVID-19. Sample material is recorded as cDNA or gDNA derived from T cells, B-cell-depleted T cells, or PBMCs.

Original methodology: Nucleated cell number was recorded as an estimate derived from reference gene primer amplification. Sequencing used immunoSEQ multiplex PCR; TCRdb keeps in-frame clones, though not all of them. V and J calls and clone size are as listed in that table; D and trimming were resolved from the DNA. The table lists approximately 240,000 clones, 75% to 85% of them singletons. Germline assignment: CDR1 MNHEY and CDR2 SMNVEV (reference sequence). V lost 2 bases and J lost 6; bases outside the gene matches: 10. The CDR3 length is 16 residues. Sequenced: peripheral blood. The chain recombines TRBV27 with TRBJ2-1; 7 bases are a match to TRBD2. The clonotype originates from a human donor in a cohort sampled during active COVID-19. The CDR3 spells CASSLLKRDFGNEQFF. The CDR3 coding sequence is TGTGCCAGCAGTTTACTTAAGCGGGACTTCGGCAATGAGCAGTTCTTC.